This T cell receptor (beta chain) is from a study of T cells after yellow fever vaccination. The study made its TCR cDNA through 5'RACE template switching. That step introduced a universal primer site along with UMIs. TCRdb analysed the 5' RACE reads with MiXCR anew, one entry per CDR3 protein. Here the sample spans about 210,000 distinct CDR3 sequences, about 7% being singletons. The V end lost 5 bases, the J end lost 10 bases, and 12 bases lay between the germline ends. The CDR3 runs 12 residues. CDR1 is MDHEN and CDR2 is SYDVKM in the germline V gene. Study-level results: On re-exposure, the response was weaker but peaked faster, at day 5 versus 15.

This clonotype has a count of ten or more. Its antigen is still unknown. This material consisted of CD4+ T cells sorted from PBMCs, taken on the day of the yellow fever booster vaccination. The origin of this receptor is a man aged 25 to 45 who received the YFV17D yellow fever vaccine. The chain carries TRBV28 and TRBJ2-1; D is uncertain. CDR3 region: CASSPLSGEQFF. CDR3 in DNA: TGTGCCAGCAGTCCTCTGTCCGGAGAGCAGTTCTTC.